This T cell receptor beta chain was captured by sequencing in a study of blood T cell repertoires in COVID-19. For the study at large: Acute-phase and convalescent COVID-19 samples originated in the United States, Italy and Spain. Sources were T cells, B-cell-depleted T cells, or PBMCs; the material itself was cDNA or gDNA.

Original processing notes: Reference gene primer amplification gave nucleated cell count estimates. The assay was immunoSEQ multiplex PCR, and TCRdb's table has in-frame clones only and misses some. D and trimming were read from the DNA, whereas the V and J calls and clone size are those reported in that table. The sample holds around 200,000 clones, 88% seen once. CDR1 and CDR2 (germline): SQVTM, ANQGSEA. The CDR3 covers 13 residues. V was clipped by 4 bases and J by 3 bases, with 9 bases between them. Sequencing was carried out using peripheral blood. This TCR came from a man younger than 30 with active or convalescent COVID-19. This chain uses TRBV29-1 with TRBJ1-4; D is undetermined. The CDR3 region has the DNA TGCAGCGTTGGAGAGGCAGCTAATGAAAAACTGTTTTTT. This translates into CSVGEAANEKLFF.